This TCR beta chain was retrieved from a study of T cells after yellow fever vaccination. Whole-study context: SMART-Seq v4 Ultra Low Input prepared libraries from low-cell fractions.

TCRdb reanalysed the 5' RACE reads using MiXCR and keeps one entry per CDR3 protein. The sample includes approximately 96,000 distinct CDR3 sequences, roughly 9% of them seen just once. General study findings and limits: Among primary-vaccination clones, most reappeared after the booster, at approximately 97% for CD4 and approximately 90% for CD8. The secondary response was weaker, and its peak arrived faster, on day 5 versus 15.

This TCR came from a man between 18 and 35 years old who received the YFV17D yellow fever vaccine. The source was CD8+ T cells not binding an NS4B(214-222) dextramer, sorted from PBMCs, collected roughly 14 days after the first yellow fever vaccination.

For the CDR3, the DNA is TGCGCCAGCAGCCGGGACTCCCTGGGCACAGATACGCAGTATTTT. Protein: CASSRDSLGTDTQYF. The chain couples TRBV4-1 to TRBJ2-3; possibly TRBD2 for D (6 bases). The CDR3 sequence is 15 residues long. CDR1 and CDR2 from the germline V gene are MGHRA and YSYEKL. V shed 4 bases and J shed 1 base, with 12 bases lying between them.